The clone carrying this TCR beta chain appeared many times. Its antigen is undetermined. Under the authors' procedure: The study built a papillary thyroid cancer distant-metastasis classifier from CDR3 differences across clinicopathological groups. TCRdb re-called clones from the PCR reads using MiXCR. TCRdb, rather than the study authors, made the V and J calls. There are around 41,000 clones in the sample; more than 3% occur only once, and approximately 10% lies in the top ten. All patients were untreated before thyroid surgery. This entry comes from a study of metastatic and nonmetastatic thyroid tumors. Turning to the study itself: Both malignant and benign thyroid patients supplied peripheral blood and tumor or nodule tissue samples, across which the repertoires of these patients were then compared. General study findings and limits: Versus benign nodules, malignant thyroid tumors reportedly had significantly higher TCR beta diversity, in blood and tumor.

The sequenced sample consisted of blood. The sequence came from a female donor with papillary thyroid cancer or a benign thyroid nodule (not recorded which). Some clones in this sample may be carry-over from other donors' samples.

The CDR3 nucleotides are TGTGCCAGCAGTGAAGAGCCGGCTAGCGGGATTTACAATGAGCAGTTCTTC. Translated: CASSEEPASGIYNEQFF. The V gene is TRBV6-4, the J gene TRBJ2-1; 9 nucleotides line up with TRBD2. Looked up from germline, CDR1 is MRHNA and CDR2 is SNTAGT. With V trimmed by 3 bases and J by 4 bases, 10 bases remained unmatched. CDR3 length: 17 residues.